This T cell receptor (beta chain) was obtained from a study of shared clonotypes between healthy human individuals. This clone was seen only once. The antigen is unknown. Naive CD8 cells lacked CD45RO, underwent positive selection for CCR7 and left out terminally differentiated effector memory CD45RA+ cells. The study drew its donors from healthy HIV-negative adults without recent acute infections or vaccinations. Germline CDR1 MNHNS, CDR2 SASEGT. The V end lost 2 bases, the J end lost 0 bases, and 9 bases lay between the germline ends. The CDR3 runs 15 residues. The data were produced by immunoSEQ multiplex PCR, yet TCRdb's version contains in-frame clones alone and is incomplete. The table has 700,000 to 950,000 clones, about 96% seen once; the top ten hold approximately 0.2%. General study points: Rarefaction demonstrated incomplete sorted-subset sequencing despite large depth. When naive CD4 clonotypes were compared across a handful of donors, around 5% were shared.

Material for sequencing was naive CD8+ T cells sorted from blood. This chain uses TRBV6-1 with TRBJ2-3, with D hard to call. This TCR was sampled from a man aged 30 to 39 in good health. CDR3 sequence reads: CASSEWQTSTDTQYF. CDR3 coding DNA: TGTGCCAGCAGTGAATGGCAGACTAGCACAGATACGCAGTATTTT.